The T cell receptor beta chain described here comes from a study of shared clonotypes between healthy human individuals (dated by TCRdb to about 2020). A note on the overall study: The cohort included a few men and two women between 18 and 49 years of age. For each donor, CD4 naive and CD4 memory were each run on three plates, CD8 naive on two plates, and CD8 memory on one plate. To estimate repertoire size and how much clonotypes are shared between individuals, the study performed deep sequencing of blood TCR repertoires from 4 to 6 healthy adults. Libraries were prepared and TCR repertoires were sequenced by different laboratories using diverse techniques, in order to increase sequencing depth and limit assay-specific biases. Per donor, leukapheresis produced somewhere between about 0.94 and 8.9 billion PBMCs. What the study reported, not specific to this receptor: When several donors were compared, the shared fraction of clonotypes was 5% to 6.5% for naive CD4, roughly 3.3% for naive CD8, 2.3% for memory CD4, and approximately 0.4% for memory CD8. The small number of donors limited the genetic and exposure-history diversity represented. Sampling was limited to blood, and TCR repertoires in tissue likely differ from TCR repertoires in blood. Rarefaction of sorted-subset datasets indicated incomplete sequencing despite the large sequencing depth. Naive subsets generally had larger estimated clonotype richness than memory subsets. Pairwise subsampling led to the expectation that sequencing depth would affect the degree of clonotype sharing among donors. Higher generation probabilities were observed for clonotypes shared by all four sorted-subset donors than for non-shared clonotypes.

Remarks on this clone: What this receptor recognizes is not known. The record has no base qualities; no much larger clone is one base away.

TCR CDR3 regions were amplified from genomic DNA by multiplex PCR using the deep immunoSEQ assay. Extracted genomic DNA from each cell subset was spread evenly across all wells of several immunoSEQ 96-well plates, with each plate serving as a replicate. For sorted subsets, roughly 200 ng of genomic DNA, equivalent to some 30,000 T cell genomes, went into each replicate PCR. The purified libraries were quantified using a Qubit 3.0 fluorometer, sized with a Bioanalyzer 2100, and then quantified again using the KAPA Library Quantification kit. A separate single-read 150-cycle Illumina NextSeq 550 flow cell was used to sequence each immunoSEQ 96-well plate. Per the source publication's procedure: Because the immunoSEQ output included only junctional sequences and no quality scores, the filtering could not be the same as the filtering used for full-length reads. Sequences were annotated with PyIR, a Python wrapper for IgBLAST v1.9, and V/J genes and CDR3 were assigned using IMGT germline references. Reads with weak V/J assignments (E-value above 1e-6), missing CDR3, stop codons, out-of-frame junctions, or ambiguous translated residues were removed. V3J clonotypes were defined as sequences sharing an identical inferred V gene, J gene, and CDR3 amino acid sequence. To compute the percentage overlap between repertoires, the number of shared unique clonotypes was divided by the size of the smaller repertoire. Three approaches were used to assess repertoire richness: RTK rarefaction, the Chao1 estimator, and Recon v2.1 estimates of unobserved clonotypes. OLGA was used to compute generation probabilities for all TCRbeta clonotypes that the gDNA method yielded from four donors. The clones in this table, taken by TCRdb from immuneACCESS, are in-frame only. Not every clone is retained; where verified, under half of the shortfall comes from an unresolved V gene, and the cause of the rest is unknown. From that table come the V and J calls and clone size; the DNA was used to work out D and trimming. The sample table records 550,000 to 700,000 clones; around 78% of these occur just once. 1.5% to 2% of the sample rests with the top ten.

After removal of 1 base from V and 2 bases from J, the junction retains 3 bases not matched to a gene. CDR1 and CDR2 (SGDLS, YYNGEE) derive from the germline V gene. There are 14 amino acids in the CDR3, from cysteine to phenylalanine inclusive. Only CDR3 DNA remains: 42 bases, in frame from the first base. The donors were healthy, HIV-negative adults with no recently reported acute infections or vaccinations. Only Caucasian adults living in Nashville, Tennessee, USA were represented among the donors. CD4+ T cells were enriched by magnetic negative selection, after which naive cells were positively selected on CD45RA and the negative fraction was taken as the memory subset. Blood was obtained by leukapheresis, after which PBMCs were separated by Ficoll-Histopaque density gradient centrifugation and cryopreserved in liquid nitrogen vapor phase. Analytical flow cytometry was used to check the purity and quantity of every magnetically sorted T cell population. Each sorted fraction had its genomic DNA isolated and then quantified by UV absorbance on a Nanodrop 2000c.

Sequenced sample: memory CD4+ T cells sorted from blood. The cell subset or site label of this sample denotes: CD45RA-negative fraction. The clonotype was recovered from a woman aged 30 to 39 in good health. The V and J genes are TRBV9 and TRBJ2-7; 7 middle bases align to TRBD2. In nucleotide form, the sequence is TGTGCCAGCAGCGTAACTAGCGCCGCCTACGAGCAGTACTTC. This gives the protein CASSVTSAAYEQYF.